These T cell receptor beta chains were read from a single sample in a study of T cell responses to AZD1222 COVID-19 vaccine. Repertoires were generated with immunoSEQ multiplex PCR, while TCRdb's copy carries only in-frame clones and drops some. The table records around 130,000 clones, about nine tenths of them present only once. Sequencing used peripheral blood, obtained 28 days after the second AZD1222 dose. These receptors originate from an adult who received the AZD1222 COVID-19 vaccine. Both conserved end residues are part of each CDR3. Fields, in order: D gene, V gene, clone size, J gene, CDR3 protein, CDR3 DNA. A D gene is named only where the DNA matches it firmly. Size values are once, few and many counts, or a class for expanded clones, and some rows have none.

NA	TRBV7-9	NA	TRBJ2-1	CASSLGLSVDEQFF	TGTGCCAGCAGCTTAGGACTATCGGTCGATGAGCAGTTCTTC
TRBD1	TRBV9	NA	TRBJ2-2	CASSAGTGNTGELFF	TGTGCCAGCAGCGCGGGGACAGGAAACACCGGGGAGCTGTTTTTT
NA	TRBV12-5	NA	TRBJ1-1	CASGLAYQPGLWKNTEAFF	TGTGCTAGTGGTTTGGCGTATCAGCCAGGGCTCTGGAAGAACACTGAAGCTTTCTTT
NA	TRBV18	NA	TRBJ2-5	CASSPGGVKETQYF	TGTGCCAGCTCACCAGGAGGGGTGAAGGAGACCCAGTACTTC
NA	TRBV3-1/TRBV3-2	NA	TRBJ1-1	CASSQYRDTEAFF	TGTGCCAGCAGCCAATACCGGGACACTGAAGCTTTCTTT
TRBD1	TRBV5-5	NA	TRBJ2-7	CASNHPDRKRFGDPTYEQYF	TGTGCCAGCAACCACCCGGACAGGAAAAGGTTTGGCGACCCTACCTACGAGCAGTACTTC
NA	TRBV3-1/TRBV3-2	once	TRBJ2-6	CASSQGSRSGANVLTF	TGTGCCAGCAGCCAAGGGTCCAGATCTGGGGCCAACGTCCTGACTTTC
NA	TRBV7-3	NA	TRBJ2-2	CASSLTEGYTGELFF	TGTGCCAGCAGCTTAACAGAGGGGTACACCGGGGAGCTGTTTTTT
NA	TRBV6-6	NA	TRBJ2-1	CASHGLGSSEQFF	TGTGCCAGCCACGGGCTAGGGTCTTCGGAGCAGTTCTTC
NA	TRBV2	few	TRBJ2-1	CASIRGGYNEQFF	TGTGCCAGCATTAGGGGGGGTTACAATGAGCAGTTCTTC
TRBD1	TRBV3-1/TRBV3-2	NA	TRBJ1-3	CASSRQGGGNTIYF	TGTGCCAGCAGTCGACAGGGAGGAGGAAACACCATATATTTT
NA	TRBV29-1	NA	TRBJ2-1	CSVGARGPYNEQFF	TGCAGCGTTGGAGCGCGGGGGCCCTACAATGAGCAGTTCTTC
NA	TRBV2	NA	TRBJ1-4	CASSEEWNEKLFF	TGTGCCAGCAGTGAAGAGTGGAATGAAAAACTGTTTTTT
TRBD1	TRBV6-2/TRBV6-3	NA	TRBJ1-1	CASSYQSGTGVYTEAFF	TGTGCCAGCAGTTACCAGAGTGGGACAGGGGTGTACACTGAAGCTTTCTTT
TRBD1	TRBV4-1	once	TRBJ1-1	CASSTQGGTEAFF	TGCGCCAGCAGCACCCAGGGGGGCACTGAAGCTTTCTTT
TRBD2	TRBV4-1	NA	TRBJ2-4	CASSQDRLAGGRINIQYF	TGCGCCAGCAGCCAAGATAGACTAGCGGGGGGCCGAATAAACATTCAGTACTTC
TRBD1	TRBV28	NA	TRBJ1-1	CASPGGAGRDTEAFF	TGTGCCAGTCCAGGGGGCGCGGGGAGGGACACTGAAGCTTTCTTT
NA	TRBV5-4	NA	TRBJ2-1	CASSRQGSRNEQFF	TGTGCCAGCAGCCGCCAGGGTTCTAGGAATGAGCAGTTCTTC
TRBD2	TRBV7-8	few	TRBJ2-1	CASSPGSGGVYNEQFF	TGTGCCAGCAGCCCGGGAAGCGGGGGGGTTTACAATGAGCAGTTCTTC
TRBD1	TRBV7-9	NA	TRBJ1-2	CATALGAQGQGTYGYTF	TGTGCCACAGCGCTTGGCGCTCAGGGACAGGGAACTTATGGCTACACCTTC
NA	TRBV5-1	NA	TRBJ1-1	CASSLVSGSTEAFF	TGCGCCAGCAGCTTGGTTTCAGGGAGCACTGAAGCTTTCTTT
NA	TRBV18	NA	TRBJ1-1	CASSPVFGAEMNTEAFF	TGTGCCAGCTCACCGGTATTCGGCGCCGAAATGAACACTGAAGCTTTCTTT
NA	TRBV7-2	NA	TRBJ2-1	CASSPLGGFEQFF	TGTGCCAGCAGCCCCTTAGGGGGATTTGAGCAGTTCTTC
NA	TRBV7-9	NA	TRBJ1-1	CASSSQVNTEAFF	TGTGCCAGCAGCTCCCAGGTTAACACTGAAGCTTTCTTT
NA	TRBV6-5	NA	TRBJ1-4	CASSSRAKEKLFF	TGTGCCAGCAGCTCCCGGGCTAAAGAAAAACTGTTTTTT
NA	TRBV7-3	NA	TRBJ2-3	CASSPGAPDTQYF	TGTGCCAGCAGCCCCGGGGCTCCAGATACGCAGTATTTT
NA	TRBV25-1	NA	TRBJ1-1	CASSESGDTEAFF	TGTGCCAGCAGTGAAAGCGGGGACACTGAAGCTTTCTTT
NA	TRBV30	NA	TRBJ1-3	CAWSRDRGGGNTIYF	TGTGCCTGGAGTAGGGACCGGGGCGGAGGAAACACCATATATTTT
TRBD1	TRBV20-1	once	TRBJ1-6	CSASRQGHNSPLHF	TGCAGTGCTAGTAGACAGGGGCATAATTCACCCCTCCACTTT
NA	TRBV7-2	NA	TRBJ2-2	CASSKFTGELFF	TGTGCCAGCAGCAAATTCACCGGGGAGCTGTTTTTT
NA	TRBV2	NA	TRBJ2-5	CASIRGPEETQYF	TGTGCCAGCATCCGGGGGCCCGAAGAGACCCAGTACTTC
NA	TRBV19	NA	TRBJ1-2	CASSIQGPYGYTF	TGTGCCAGTAGTATACAGGGACCCTATGGCTACACCTTC
TRBD1	TRBV6-1	NA	TRBJ2-3	CASSEGGTGADTQYF	TGTGCCAGCAGTGAAGGGGGGACAGGGGCAGATACGCAGTATTTT
TRBD1	TRBV18	NA	TRBJ2-2	CASSLNRGDTGELFF	TGTGCCAGCTCACTTAACAGGGGAGACACCGGGGAGCTGTTTTTT
NA	TRBV2	NA	TRBJ1-3	CASSEFRGSAGNTIYF	TGTGCCAGCAGTGAATTTCGTGGATCGGCTGGAAACACCATATATTTT